This T cell receptor beta chain derives from a study of shared clonotypes between healthy human individuals. General observations from the study: Shared across several donors were about 4.6% of the naive CD4 clonotypes.

Profiling relied on immunoSEQ multiplex PCR, and the TCRdb table lists in-frame clones only, not all of them. The table includes around 600,000 clones, 85% to 95% detected once. Germline V CDR1 and CDR2: MGHRA, YSYEKL. The junction had 3 bases not matched to a gene; V was cut back by 5 bases and J by 9 bases. This CDR3 spans 13 amino acids. Cells designated naive CD8 were CD45RO-negative and were positively selected for CCR7, with terminally differentiated effector memory CD45RA+ cells excluded. About this clone: The antigen is unknown.

This TCR was recovered from a woman in her thirties in good health. The chain couples TRBV4-1 to TRBJ2-1; 11 nucleotides align to TRBD2. Sequenced material: naive CD8+ T cells sorted from blood. The CDR3 reads CASSWLAGGEQFF. The CDR3 bases are TGCGCCAGCAGCTGGCTAGCGGGAGGTGAGCAGTTCTTC.